This T cell receptor beta chain was retrieved from a study of shared clonotypes between healthy human individuals. Broader study findings: Limited genetic and exposure-history diversity came from having few donors.

The repertoire was sequenced with immunoSEQ multiplex PCR; TCRdb's copy has only in-frame clones and lacks some. The sample records hundreds of thousands of clones, 70% to 80% being singletons. A remark on this clone: The antigen is undetermined.

Sequencing was performed on PBMCs. This TCR was sampled from a woman between 40 and 50 years old in good health. Some clones in this sample may be carry-over from other donors' samples.

CDR3 sequence (DNA): TGTGCCAGCAGCCAAGCCTACAGGGACCCCCAAGAGACCCAGTACTTC. Translating it yields CASSQAYRDPQETQYF. The chain has TRBV14 and TRBJ2-5; tentative D call: TRBD1 (6 bases). The CDR3 loop spans 16 amino acids. The germline gives CDR1 SGHDN, CDR2 FVKESK. Trimming took 1 base from V and 1 from J, leaving 13 bases between them.